This section outlines one TCR beta chain sequence together with its context. Authors' processing steps: Amplification with reference gene primers provided the estimates of nucleated cell counts. Assay used: immunoSEQ multiplex PCR; TCRdb lists only in-frame clones, some missing. V, J and clone size are those of that table, while D and trimming were read from the DNA. The sample records approximately 120,000 clones, 80% to 90% being singletons. This sample stems from a study of blood T cell repertoires in COVID-19. Study context: Italy, Spain and the United States were the sources of the convalescent and acute COVID-19 samples. PBMCs, B-cell-depleted T cells, or T cells provided the cDNA or gDNA that made up the material.

The germline CDR1 and CDR2 sequences are SGHTS and YDEGEE. The CDR3 has 16 residues. V shed 0 bases and J 4 bases; nucleotides not matched to a gene: 6. The sequencing sample was made of peripheral blood. This TCR was recovered from a human donor in a cohort sampled during active COVID-19. V usage is TRBV5-8 and J usage is TRBJ2-3, with 9 bases identical to TRBD2. CDR3 protein: CASSLEGSGGADTQYF. The CDR3, as DNA: TGTGCCAGCAGCTTGGAAGGTAGCGGGGGTGCAGATACGCAGTATTTT.